Sequencing of this TCR beta chain was carried out in a study of CD8 T cells in ankylosing spondylitis. A quantitative 5'-RACE method, one with molecular barcodes, was used to make TCR beta libraries. One entry per CDR3 protein, called by TCRdb with MiXCR from the 5' RACE reads. The sample consists of about 220,000 distinct CDR3 sequences, about 7% of them appearing once. The CDR3 contains 13 residues. V gave up 7 bases and J gave up 1 base, with 10 bases separating them. Germline CDR1 LGHNA, CDR2 YNFKEQ. This clonotype was seen many times. Its antigen is still unknown. Regarding the study as a whole: Past research had described some motif variants in reactive arthritis synovial fluid and blood. Reported data indicate significant enrichment of disease-linked clones within matched ankylosing spondylitis synovial fluid. Disease-associated clones were CD8+ and fairly uncommon in peripheral blood. Among TCR beta sequences, a motif of eight highly homologous variants appeared characteristic of ankylosing spondylitis blood.

Material: blood, either unsorted or a sorted T cell fraction (not recorded which). The sequence was obtained from a male donor with ankylosing spondylitis. The rearrangement joins TRBV4-2 to TRBJ1-1; D remains unclear. CDR3 amino acids: CASTMTGNTEAFF. CDR3 DNA sequence: TGTGCCAGCACCATGACGGGGAACACTGAAGCTTTCTTT.